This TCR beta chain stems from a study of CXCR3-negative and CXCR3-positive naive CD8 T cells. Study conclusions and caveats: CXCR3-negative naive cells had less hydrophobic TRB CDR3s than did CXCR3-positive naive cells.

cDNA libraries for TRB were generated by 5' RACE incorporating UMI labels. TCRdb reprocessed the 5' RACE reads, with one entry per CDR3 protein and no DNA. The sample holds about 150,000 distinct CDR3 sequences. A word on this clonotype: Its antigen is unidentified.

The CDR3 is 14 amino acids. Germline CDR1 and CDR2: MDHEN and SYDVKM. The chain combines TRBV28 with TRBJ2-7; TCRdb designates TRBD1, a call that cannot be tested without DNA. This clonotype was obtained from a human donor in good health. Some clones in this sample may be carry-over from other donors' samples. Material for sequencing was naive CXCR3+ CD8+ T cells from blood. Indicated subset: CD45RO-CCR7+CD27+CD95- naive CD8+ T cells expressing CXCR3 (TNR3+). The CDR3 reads CASSFPPRSTEQYF.